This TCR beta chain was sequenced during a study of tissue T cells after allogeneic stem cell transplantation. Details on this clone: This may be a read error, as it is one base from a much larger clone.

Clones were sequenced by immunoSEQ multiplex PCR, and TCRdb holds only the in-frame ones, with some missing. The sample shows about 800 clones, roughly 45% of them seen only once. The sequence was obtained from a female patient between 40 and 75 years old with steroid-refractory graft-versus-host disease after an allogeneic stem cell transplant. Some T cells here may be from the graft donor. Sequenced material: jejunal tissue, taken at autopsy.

This CDR3 reads CASGLAAGMTDTQYF. As DNA, the CDR3 is TGTGCCAGCGGCCTTGCCGCAGGGATGACAGATACGCAGTATTTT. The chain uses TRBV7-9 and TRBJ2-3; D may be TRBD1 (5 bases). This CDR3 region has 15 residues. Trimming shortened V by 8 bases and J by 3 bases, and 18 bases separated the two germline ends. Germline assignment: CDR1 SEHNR and CDR2 FQNEAQ (reference sequence).